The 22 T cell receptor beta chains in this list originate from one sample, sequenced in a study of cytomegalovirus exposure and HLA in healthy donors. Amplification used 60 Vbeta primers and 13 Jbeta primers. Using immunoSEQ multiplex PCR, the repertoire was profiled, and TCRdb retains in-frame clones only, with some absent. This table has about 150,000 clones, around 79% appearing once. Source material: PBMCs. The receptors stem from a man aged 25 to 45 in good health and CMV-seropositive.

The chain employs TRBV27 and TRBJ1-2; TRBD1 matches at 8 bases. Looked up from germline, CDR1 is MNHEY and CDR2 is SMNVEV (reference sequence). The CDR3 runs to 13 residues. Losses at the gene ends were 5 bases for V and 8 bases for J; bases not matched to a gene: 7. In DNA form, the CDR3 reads TGTGCCAGCAGTCCCGACAGGGGACCCGGCTACACCTTC. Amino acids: CASSPDRGPGYTF.

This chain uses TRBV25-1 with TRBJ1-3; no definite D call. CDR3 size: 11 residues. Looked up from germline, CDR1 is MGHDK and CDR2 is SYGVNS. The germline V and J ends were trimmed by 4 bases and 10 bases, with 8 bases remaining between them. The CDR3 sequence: CASSVGMTIYF. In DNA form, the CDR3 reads TGTGCCAGCAGTGTTGGCATGACCATATATTTT.

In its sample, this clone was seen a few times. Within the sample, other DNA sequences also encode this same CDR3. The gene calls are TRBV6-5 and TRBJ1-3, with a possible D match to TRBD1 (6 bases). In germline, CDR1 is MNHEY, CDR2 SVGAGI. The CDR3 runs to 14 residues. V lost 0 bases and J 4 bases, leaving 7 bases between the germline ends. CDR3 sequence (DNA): TGTGCCAGCAGTTACTCTAGGGGGGGAAACACCATATATTTT. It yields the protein CASSYSRGGNTIYF.

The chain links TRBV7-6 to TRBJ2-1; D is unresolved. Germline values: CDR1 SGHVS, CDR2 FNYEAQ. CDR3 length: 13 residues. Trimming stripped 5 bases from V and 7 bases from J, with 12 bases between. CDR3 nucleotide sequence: TGTGCCAGCAGCCCTAAGATGTGGAATGAGCAGTTCTTC. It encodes CASSPKMWNEQFF.

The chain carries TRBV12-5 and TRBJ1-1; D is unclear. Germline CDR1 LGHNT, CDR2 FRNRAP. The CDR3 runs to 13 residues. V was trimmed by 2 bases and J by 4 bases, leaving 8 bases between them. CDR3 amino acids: CASGLTPGTEAFF. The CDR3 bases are TGTGCTAGTGGTTTGACTCCGGGCACTGAAGCTTTCTTT.

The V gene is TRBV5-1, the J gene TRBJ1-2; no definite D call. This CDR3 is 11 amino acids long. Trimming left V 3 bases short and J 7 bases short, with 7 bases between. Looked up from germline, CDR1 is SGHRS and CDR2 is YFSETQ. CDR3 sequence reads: CASSSAAGYTF. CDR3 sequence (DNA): TGCGCCAGCAGCTCAGCGGCTGGCTACACCTTC. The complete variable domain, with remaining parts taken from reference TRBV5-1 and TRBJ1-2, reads KAGVTQTPRYLIKTRGQQVTLSCSPISGHRSVSWYQQTPGQGLQFLFEYFSETQRNKGNFPGRFSGRQFSNSRSEMNVSTLELGDSALYLCASSSAAGYTFGSGTRLTVV.

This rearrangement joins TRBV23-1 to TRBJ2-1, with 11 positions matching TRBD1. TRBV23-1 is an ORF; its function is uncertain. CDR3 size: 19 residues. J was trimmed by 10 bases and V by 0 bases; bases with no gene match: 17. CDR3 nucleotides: TGCGCCAGCAGTCAATCGGGAGGCCCGGGGGACAGGGGGAAAAGGGAGCAGTTCTTC. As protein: CASSQSGGPGDRGKREQFF.

CDR3 loop: CASSKPTRDRRNTEAFF. The DNA for the CDR3 is TGTGCCAGCAGCAAACCCACGCGGGACAGGAGGAACACTGAAGCTTTCTTT. J is TRBJ1-1 and V is TRBV7-2; 8 bases fit TRBD1. Germline trimming cut 5 bases from V and 1 base from J; bases unmatched to any gene: 12. The germline CDR1 and CDR2 sequences are SGHTA and FQGNSA. The CDR3 totals 17 residues. Looking up the rest from reference TRBV7-2 and TRBJ1-1 gives the full variable domain: GAGVSQSPSNKVTEKGKDVELRCDPISGHTALYWYRQSLGQGLEFLIYFQGNSAPDKSGLPSDRFSAERTGGSVSTLTIQRTQQEDSAVYLCASSKPTRDRRNTEAFFGQGTRLTVV.

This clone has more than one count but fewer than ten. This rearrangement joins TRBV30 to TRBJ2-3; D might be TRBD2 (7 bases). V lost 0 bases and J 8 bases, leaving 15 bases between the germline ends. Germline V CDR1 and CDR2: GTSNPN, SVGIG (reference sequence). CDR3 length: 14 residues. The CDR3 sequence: CAWSVSGGRSTQYF. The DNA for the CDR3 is TGTGCCTGGAGTGTCTCGGGGGGCAGGTCTACGCAGTATTTT.

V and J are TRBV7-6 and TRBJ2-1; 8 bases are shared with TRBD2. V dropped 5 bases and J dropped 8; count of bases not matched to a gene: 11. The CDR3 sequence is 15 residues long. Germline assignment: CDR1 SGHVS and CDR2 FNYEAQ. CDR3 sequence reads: CASSLGLAGTDEQFF. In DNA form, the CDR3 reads TGTGCCAGCAGCCTTGGGCTAGCGGGTACCGATGAGCAGTTCTTC.

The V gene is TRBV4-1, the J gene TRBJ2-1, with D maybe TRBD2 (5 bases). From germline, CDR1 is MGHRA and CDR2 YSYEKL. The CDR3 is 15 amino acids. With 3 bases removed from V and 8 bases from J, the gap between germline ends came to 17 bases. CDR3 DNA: TGCGCCAGCAGCCAGATGAGGGTATCGTTTGATGAGCAGTTCTTC. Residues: CASSQMRVSFDEQFF.

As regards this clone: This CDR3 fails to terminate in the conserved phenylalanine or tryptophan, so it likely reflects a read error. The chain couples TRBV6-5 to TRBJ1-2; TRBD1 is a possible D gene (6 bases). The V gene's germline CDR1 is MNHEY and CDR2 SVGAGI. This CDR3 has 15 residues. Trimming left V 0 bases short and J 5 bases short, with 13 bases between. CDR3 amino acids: CASSYSYRESYGYTL. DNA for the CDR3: TGTGCCAGCAGTTACTCGTACAGGGAGAGTTATGGCTACACCCTC.

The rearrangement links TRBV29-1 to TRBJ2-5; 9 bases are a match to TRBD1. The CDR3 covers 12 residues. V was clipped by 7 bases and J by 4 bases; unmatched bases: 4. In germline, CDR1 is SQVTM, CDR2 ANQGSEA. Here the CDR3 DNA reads TGCAGCGATAGACAGGGGGTAGAGACCCAGTACTTC. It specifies CSDRQGVETQYF.

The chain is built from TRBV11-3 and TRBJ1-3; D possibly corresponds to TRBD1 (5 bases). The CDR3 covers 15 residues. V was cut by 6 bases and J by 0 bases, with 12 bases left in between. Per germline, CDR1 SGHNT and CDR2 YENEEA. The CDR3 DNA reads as TGTGCCAGCAGTCAGGGCCCGAGCTCTGGAAACACCATATATTTT. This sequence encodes CASSQGPSSGNTIYF. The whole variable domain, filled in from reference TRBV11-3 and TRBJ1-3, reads EAGVVQSPRYKIIEKKQPVAFWCNPISGHNTLYWYLQNLGQGPELLIRYENEEAVDDSQLPKDRFSAERLKGVDSTLKIQPAELGDSAVYLCASSQGPSSGNTIYFGEGSWLTVV.

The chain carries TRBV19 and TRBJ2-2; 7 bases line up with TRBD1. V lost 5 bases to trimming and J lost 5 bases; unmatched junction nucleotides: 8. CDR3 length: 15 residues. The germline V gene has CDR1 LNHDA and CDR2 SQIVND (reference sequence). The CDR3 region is CASSSRQGPTGELFF. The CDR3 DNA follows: TGTGCCAGTAGTTCTAGACAGGGCCCTACCGGGGAGCTGTTTTTT.

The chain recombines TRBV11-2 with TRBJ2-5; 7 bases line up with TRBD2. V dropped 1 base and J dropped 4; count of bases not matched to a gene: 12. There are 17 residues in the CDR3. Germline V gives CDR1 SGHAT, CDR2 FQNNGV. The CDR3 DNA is TGTGCCAGCAGCTTAGCCCGGGGAGGGGAGGTTGTAGAGACCCAGTACTTC. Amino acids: CASSLARGGEVVETQYF.

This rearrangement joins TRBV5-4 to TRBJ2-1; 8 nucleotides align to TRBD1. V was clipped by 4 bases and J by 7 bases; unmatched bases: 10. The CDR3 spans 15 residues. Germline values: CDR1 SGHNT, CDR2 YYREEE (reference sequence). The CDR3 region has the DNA TGTGCCAGCAGCCCCCAGGACAGGGCGGGAAATGAGCAGTTCTTC. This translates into CASSPQDRAGNEQFF.

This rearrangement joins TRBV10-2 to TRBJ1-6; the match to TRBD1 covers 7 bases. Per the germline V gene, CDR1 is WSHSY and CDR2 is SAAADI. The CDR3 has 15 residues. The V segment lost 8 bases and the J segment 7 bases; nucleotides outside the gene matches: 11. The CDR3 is CASQTNRGPNSPLHF. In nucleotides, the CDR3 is TGCGCCAGCCAAACCAACAGGGGACCCAATTCACCCCTCCACTTT.

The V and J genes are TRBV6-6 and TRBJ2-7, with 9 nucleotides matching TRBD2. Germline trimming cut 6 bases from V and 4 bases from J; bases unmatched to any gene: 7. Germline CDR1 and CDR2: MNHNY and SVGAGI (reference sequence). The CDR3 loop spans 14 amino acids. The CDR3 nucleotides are TGTGCCAGCAGACGACTAGCGGACTCATACGAGCAGTACTTC. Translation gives CASRRLADSYEQYF.

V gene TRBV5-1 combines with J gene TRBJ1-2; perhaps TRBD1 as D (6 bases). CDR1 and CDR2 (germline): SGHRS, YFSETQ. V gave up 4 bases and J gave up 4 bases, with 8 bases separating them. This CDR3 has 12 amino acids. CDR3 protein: CASSPRGYGYTF. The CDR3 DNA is TGCGCCAGCAGCCCCAGGGGCTATGGCTACACCTTC.

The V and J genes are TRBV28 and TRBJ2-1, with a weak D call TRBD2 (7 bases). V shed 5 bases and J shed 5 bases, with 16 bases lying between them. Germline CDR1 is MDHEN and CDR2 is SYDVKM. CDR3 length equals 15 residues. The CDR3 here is CASSLRGGVDNEQFF. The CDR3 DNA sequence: TGTGCCAGCAGTCTTCGAGGGGGGGTGGACAATGAGCAGTTCTTC.

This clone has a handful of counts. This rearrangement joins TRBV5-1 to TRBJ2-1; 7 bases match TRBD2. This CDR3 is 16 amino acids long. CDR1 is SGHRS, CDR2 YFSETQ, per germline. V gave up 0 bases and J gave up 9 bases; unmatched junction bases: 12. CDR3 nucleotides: TGCGCCAGCAGCTTGGCCACCGGGGGGAGTTTGGGTGAGCAGTTCTTC. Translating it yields CASSLATGGSLGEQFF.